The 7 T cell receptor beta chains in this list originate from one sample, sequenced in a study of T cells in Graves' hyperthyroidism and ophthalmopathy. TCR beta CDR3 sequences were amplified from RNA transcripts. The TCR CDR3 first-round RT-PCR relied on the HTBI primer set. One entry per CDR3 protein results from TCRdb running MiXCR on the multiplex PCR reads. The table records approximately 620,000 distinct CDR3 sequences, more than 15% of them present only once. The sample taken for sequencing was blood. The receptors come from a woman between 40 and 50 years old with Graves' ophthalmopathy.

This clonotype showed up just a few times. V usage is TRBV6-1 and J usage is TRBJ2-3; D tentatively reads TRBD1 or TRBD2 (6 bases each). CDR1 MNHNS and CDR2 SASEGT come from the germline V gene. There are 14 residues in the CDR3. V shed 8 bases and J shed 1 base, with 13 bases lying between them. The CDR3 region has the DNA TGTGCCAGCTGTGGGGGGCTAGGCACAGATACGCAGTATTTT. Its protein product is CASCGGLGTDTQYF.

This clonotype has more than one count but fewer than ten. This rearrangement joins TRBV6-5 to TRBJ2-7; 7 bases match TRBD1. Per the germline V gene, CDR1 is MNHEY and CDR2 is SVGAGI. The CDR3 spans 15 residues. V shed 8 bases, J shed 0 bases, and the junction held 10 bases outside the gene matches. The CDR3 region has the DNA TGTGCCAGCGTTACCGGGACAGTGCCCTCCTACGAGCAGTACTTC. Translation: CASVTGTVPSYEQYF.

This clonotype has a handful of counts. This rearrangement joins TRBV19 to TRBJ1-5, with 11 bases fitting TRBD1. J lost 4 bases, V lost 2 bases, and 10 bases had no gene match. The length of the CDR3 is 18 residues. Germline CDR1 LNHDA, CDR2 SQIVND (reference sequence). The CDR3 nucleotides are TGTGCCAGTAGTATAAGGCCCCTCGGGACAGGGGGGAATCAGCCCCAGCATTTT. This encodes CASSIRPLGTGGNQPQHF.

This clonotype was recorded at least ten times. The chain recombines TRBV28 with TRBJ1-6; 7 bases match TRBD1. J lost 11 bases, V lost 5 bases, and 12 bases had no gene match. This CDR3 contains 15 residues. Germline V gene sequence: CDR1 MDHEN, CDR2 SYDVKM. CDR3 coding DNA: TGTGCCAGCAGTCTTTTCCGGACAGGTGGGCCACCCCTCCACTTT. Protein: CASSLFRTGGPPLHF.

This clonotype was found many times. The chain couples TRBV5-1 to TRBJ2-2; D is ambiguous. Trimming pared 3 bases from V and 2 bases from J, leaving 8 bases between. The CDR3 has 14 amino acids. CDR1 SGHRS and CDR2 YFSETQ come from the germline V gene. CDR3 sequence: CASSSAENTGELFF. DNA for the CDR3: TGCGCCAGCAGCTCCGCGGAAAACACCGGGGAGCTGTTTTTT. Full variable domain (remainder filled in from reference TRBV5-1 and TRBJ2-2): KAGVTQTPRYLIKTRGQQVTLSCSPISGHRSVSWYQQTPGQGLQFLFEYFSETQRNKGNFPGRFSGRQFSNSRSEMNVSTLELGDSALYLCASSSAENTGELFFGEGSRLTVL.

V is TRBV10-2 and J is TRBJ2-1, with 15 bases fitting TRBD2. Trimming at V came to 3 bases and at J to 5 bases, leaving 5 bases not matched to a gene. This CDR3 contains 17 residues. Germline V gene data show CDR1 as WSHSY and CDR2 as SAAADI. The chain's CDR3 is CASSDSGLAGGNNEQFF. In DNA form, the CDR3 reads TGCGCCAGCAGTGACTCGGGACTAGCGGGAGGCAACAATGAGCAGTTCTTC.

This clonotype was seen a few times. The chain employs TRBV19 and TRBJ1-1; D not resolved. The CDR3 extends over 11 amino acids. Germline assignment: CDR1 LNHDA and CDR2 SQIVND (reference sequence). Trimming shortened V by 4 bases and J by 5 bases, and 5 bases separated the two germline ends. The CDR3: CASSTGTEAFF. The CDR3 DNA reads TGTGCCAGTAGTACCGGGACTGAAGCTTTCTTT.